The source of this T cell receptor (beta chain) is a study of T cell repertoires in cytomegalovirus infection. Across the whole study: Recently identified HLA-C-restricted and well-studied HLA-B-restricted CMV epitopes were used. Overall study results and limits: Cumulative public TCR beta family frequency identified CMV carriers with the relevant HLA. What dominated the ex vivo response were HLA-C-restricted CMV-specific TCR beta clonotypes.

CDR3 size: 18 residues. Trimming removed 1 base from V and 2 bases from J, with 18 bases in between. CDR1 LNHDA and CDR2 SQIVND come from the germline V gene (reference sequence). TCRdb re-called the reads with MiXCR, one entry per CDR3 protein. The table lists about half a million distinct CDR3 sequences, approximately 40% of them singletons. This clonotype was counted only a few times. No antigen is known for it. The clonotype comes from a human donor in good health (CMV status not recorded). Some clones in this sample may be carry-over from other donors' samples. The V and J genes are TRBV19 and TRBJ1-5, with a tentative D call TRBD1 (5 bases). The starting material was cultured PBMCs, obtained from culture after CMV antigen stimulation. The CDR3 loop reads CASSIGDGNFPRNQPQHF. The CDR3 DNA reads TGTGCCAGTAGTATAGGGGACGGAAATTTTCCTCGCAATCAGCCCCAGCATTTT. The whole variable domain, remainder taken from reference TRBV19 and TRBJ1-5, is DGGITQSPKYLFRKEGQNVTLSCEQNLNHDAMYWYRQDPGQGLRLIYYSQIVNDFQKGDIAEGYSVSREKKESFPLTVTSAQKNPTAFYLCASSIGDGNFPRNQPQHFGDGTRLSIL.